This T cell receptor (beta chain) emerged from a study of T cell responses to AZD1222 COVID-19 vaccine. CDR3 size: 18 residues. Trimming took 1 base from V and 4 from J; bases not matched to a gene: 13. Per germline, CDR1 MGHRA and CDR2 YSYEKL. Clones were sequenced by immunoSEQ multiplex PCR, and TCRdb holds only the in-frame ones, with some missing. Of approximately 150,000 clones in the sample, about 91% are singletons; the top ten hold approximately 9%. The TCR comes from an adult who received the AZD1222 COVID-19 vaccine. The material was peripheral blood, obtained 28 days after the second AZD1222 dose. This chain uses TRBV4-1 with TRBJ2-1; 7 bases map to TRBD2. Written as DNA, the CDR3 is TGCGCCAGCAGCCAAGTTTGGCTACGGCGGGAGACATACAATGAGCAGTTCTTC. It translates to CASSQVWLRRETYNEQFF.